These T cell receptor beta chains were read from a single sample in a study of regulatory T cells in long-lasting Graves disease. TCRdb analysed the multiplex PCR reads with MiXCR anew, one entry per CDR3 protein. The top ten clones hold roughly a sixth of a sample with 350,000 to 550,000 distinct CDR3 sequences, about 15% of them seen once. The data were also submitted as part of a second study, on T cells in Graves' hyperthyroidism and ophthalmopathy.

The sample was peripheral blood mononuclear cells (PBMCs), taken at new diagnosis, from a patient treated with antithyroid drugs. These receptor sequences come from a woman in her 30s with Graves disease. Both conserved end residues are part of each CDR3. Fields, in order: D gene, V gene, J gene, clone size, CDR3 DNA, CDR3 protein. A D gene is named only where the DNA matches it firmly. Clone sizes are given selectively: once, few, many, or a class where the clone is expanded.

d_call: NA; v_call: TRBV5-1; j_call: TRBJ2-6; clone_size: NA; cdr3_nt: TGCGCCAGCAAGGAGGGGGCCAACGTCCTGACTTTC; cdr3_aa: CASKEGANVLTF
d_call: TRBD1; v_call: TRBV30; j_call: TRBJ1-1; clone_size: many; cdr3_nt: TGCGCGACAGGGGATGGGAGCACTGAAGCTTTCTTT; cdr3_aa: CATGDGSTEAFF
d_call: NA; v_call: TRBV11-2; j_call: TRBJ1-4; clone_size: few; cdr3_nt: TGTGCCAGCACCGCGGATGAAAAACTGTTTTTT; cdr3_aa: CASTADEKLFF
d_call: TRBD1; v_call: TRBV5-5; j_call: TRBJ2-1; clone_size: few; cdr3_nt: TGTGCCAGCAGCCGAGGACAGGGCGACTACAATGAGCAGTTCTTC; cdr3_aa: CASSRGQGDYNEQFF
d_call: NA; v_call: TRBV3-1; j_call: TRBJ2-4; clone_size: many; cdr3_nt: TGTGCCAGCAGCCAAAACAGATTAGCCAAAAACATTCAGTACTTC; cdr3_aa: CASSQNRLAKNIQYF
d_call: TRBD2; v_call: TRBV6-1; j_call: TRBJ2-3; clone_size: few; cdr3_nt: TGTGCCAGCAGTGGGGAGAGCGGGATTGCAGATACGCAGTATTTT; cdr3_aa: CASSGESGIADTQYF
d_call: TRBD1; v_call: TRBV20-1; j_call: TRBJ2-1; clone_size: many; cdr3_nt: TGCAGTGCTAGAGATTCCGGGACAGGGGGGCACAATGAGCAGTTCTTC; cdr3_aa: CSARDSGTGGHNEQFF
d_call: TRBD2; v_call: TRBV6-1; j_call: TRBJ2-3; clone_size: many; cdr3_nt: TGTGCCAGCACCCCTCTAGCGGGAGGTGGGGATACGCAGTATTTT; cdr3_aa: CASTPLAGGGDTQYF
d_call: NA; v_call: TRBV11-1; j_call: TRBJ1-1; clone_size: many; cdr3_nt: TGTGCCAGCAGCTTGGGGGCTGGGATTGAAGCTTTCTTT; cdr3_aa: CASSLGAGIEAFF
d_call: NA; v_call: TRBV5-6; j_call: TRBJ2-1; clone_size: many; cdr3_nt: TGTGCCAGCATCCAGGACAGCCACAATGAGCAGTTCTTC; cdr3_aa: CASIQDSHNEQFF
d_call: TRBD1; v_call: TRBV9; j_call: TRBJ1-1; clone_size: few; cdr3_nt: TGTGCCAGCAGCCCTCGGGACAGAGCTATGAACACTGAAGCTTTCTTT; cdr3_aa: CASSPRDRAMNTEAFF
d_call: NA; v_call: TRBV11-2; j_call: TRBJ2-7; clone_size: many; cdr3_nt: TGTGCCAGCAGCTCCCTAGCGCTCAACGAGCAGTACTTC; cdr3_aa: CASSSLALNEQYF
d_call: NA; v_call: TRBV19; j_call: TRBJ2-1; clone_size: many; cdr3_nt: NA; cdr3_aa: CASSILARVGNEQFF
d_call: TRBD2; v_call: TRBV24-1; j_call: TRBJ2-5; clone_size: many; cdr3_nt: TGTGCCACCAGTCCGGGACTAGTGGGGGAGACCCAGTACTTC; cdr3_aa: CATSPGLVGETQYF
d_call: NA; v_call: TRBV28; j_call: TRBJ1-5; clone_size: many; cdr3_nt: TGTGCCAGCAGCTTGCAAGGTCAGCCCCAGCATTTT; cdr3_aa: CASSLQGQPQHF
d_call: NA; v_call: TRBV29-1; j_call: TRBJ2-1; clone_size: many; cdr3_nt: TGCAGCGTTGAAGACGGCGGGGAGCAGTTCTTC; cdr3_aa: CSVEDGGEQFF
d_call: TRBD1; v_call: TRBV12-3/TRBV12-4; j_call: TRBJ2-2; clone_size: few; cdr3_nt: TGTGCCAGCAGTTTAGTTGGACAGGGATTGGGCGGGGAGCTGTTTTTT; cdr3_aa: CASSLVGQGLGGELFF
d_call: NA; v_call: TRBV3-1; j_call: TRBJ1-1; clone_size: NA; cdr3_nt: TGTGCCAGCAGCCCCCTGGCTATGGGCACTGAAGCTTTCTTT; cdr3_aa: CASSPLAMGTEAFF
d_call: TRBD2; v_call: TRBV19; j_call: TRBJ2-5; clone_size: NA; cdr3_nt: TGTGCCAGTAACAATCCTCGCGGGAGTCGGGAGACCCAGTACTTC; cdr3_aa: CASNNPRGSRETQYF
d_call: TRBD1; v_call: TRBV28; j_call: TRBJ2-7; clone_size: many; cdr3_nt: TGTGCCAGCAGTTTCGAGGACAGGGTAGTGAGCGAGCAGTACTTC; cdr3_aa: CASSFEDRVVSEQYF
d_call: NA; v_call: TRBV7-3; j_call: TRBJ2-2; clone_size: few; cdr3_nt: TGTGCCAGCAGCTTAGTCCCTTCCACCGGGGAGCTGTTTTTT; cdr3_aa: CASSLVPSTGELFF
d_call: NA; v_call: TRBV12-3/TRBV12-4; j_call: TRBJ1-2; clone_size: many; cdr3_nt: TGTGCCAGCAGCCCTCGAGAATATGGCTACACCTTC; cdr3_aa: CASSPREYGYTF
d_call: TRBD2; v_call: TRBV11-2; j_call: TRBJ2-1; clone_size: many; cdr3_nt: TGTGCCAGCAGCTGGCCGTCCGGGACTAGCGGGAGGAACTCCTACAATGAGCAGTTCTTC; cdr3_aa: CASSWPSGTSGRNSYNEQFF
d_call: NA; v_call: TRBV28; j_call: TRBJ1-6; clone_size: many; cdr3_nt: TGTGCCAGCAGTTCTGCACAGGAGGGTTCACCCCTCCACTTT; cdr3_aa: CASSSAQEGSPLHF
d_call: NA; v_call: TRBV28; j_call: TRBJ2-2; clone_size: many; cdr3_nt: TGTGCCAGCAGTTTAGGGATGACTTCTGTCACCGGGGAGCTGTTTTTT; cdr3_aa: CASSLGMTSVTGELFF
d_call: TRBD2; v_call: TRBV6-5; j_call: TRBJ2-2; clone_size: NA; cdr3_nt: TGTGCCAGCAGTTACACCGCTAGCGGGATGAACACCGGGGAGCTGTTTTTT; cdr3_aa: CASSYTASGMNTGELFF
d_call: NA; v_call: TRBV27; j_call: TRBJ1-2; clone_size: NA; cdr3_nt: TGTGCCAGCAGTTTTACAACAGGAAACTATGGCTACACCTTC; cdr3_aa: CASSFTTGNYGYTF
d_call: TRBD1; v_call: TRBV6-1; j_call: TRBJ2-3; clone_size: many; cdr3_nt: TGTGCCAGCAGTAACCGGGACAGGGCCACAGATACGCAGTATTTT; cdr3_aa: CASSNRDRATDTQYF
d_call: TRBD1; v_call: TRBV18; j_call: TRBJ2-5; clone_size: many; cdr3_nt: TGTGCCAGCTCACCAAGGGCAGGGGGCTACCAAGAGACCCAGTACTTC; cdr3_aa: CASSPRAGGYQETQYF
d_call: TRBD2; v_call: TRBV2; j_call: TRBJ2-1; clone_size: many; cdr3_nt: TGTGCCAGCAGTGGGGCGGCGGGGGATGAGCAGTTCTTC; cdr3_aa: CASSGAAGDEQFF
d_call: NA; v_call: TRBV19; j_call: TRBJ1-5; clone_size: NA; cdr3_nt: TGTGCCAGTAGTATAAGGGCAGGCGATAGCAATCAGCCCCAGCATTTT; cdr3_aa: CASSIRAGDSNQPQHF
d_call: TRBD1; v_call: TRBV7-2; j_call: TRBJ2-7; clone_size: many; cdr3_nt: TGTGCCAGCAGCTCGAGGACAGGGGGACCGGGGGAGCAGTACTTC; cdr3_aa: CASSSRTGGPGEQYF